This passage covers 15 T cell receptor beta chains from one sample sequenced in a study of T cells in Graves' hyperthyroidism and ophthalmopathy. From RNA transcripts, TCR beta CDR3 regions were amplified. A first-round RT-PCR of the TCR CDR3 used the HTBI primer set. Via MiXCR, TCRdb re-called the multiplex PCR reads, giving one row per CDR3 protein. Of under 350,000 distinct CDR3 sequences detected, 18% appear once; the ten largest clones hold less than 65%. Sequenced material: blood. These receptors all come from a woman in her 50s with Graves' hyperthyroidism.

V usage is TRBV24-1 and J usage is TRBJ2-5; TRBD1 or TRBD2 may be the D gene (5 bases each). Trimming removed 6 bases from V and 0 bases from J, with 13 bases in between. The germline gives CDR1 KGHDR, CDR2 SFDVKD. The CDR3 has 15 amino acids. This CDR3 reads CATSQGRFNQETQYF. As DNA, the CDR3 is TGTGCCACCAGTCAGGGACGTTTCAACCAAGAGACCCAGTACTTC.

The rearrangement links TRBV6-1 to TRBJ1-5, with D possibly TRBD1 on 6 matching bases. This CDR3 is 15 amino acids long. V lost 7 bases and J lost 5, with 18 bases in between. Germline V CDR1 and CDR2: MNHNS, SASEGT. The CDR3 loop reads CASILRGGGDQPQHF. In DNA, the CDR3 is TGTGCCAGCATCCTGAGGGGGGGCGGGGATCAGCCCCAGCATTTT.

The sample holds many counts of this clonotype. This chain uses TRBV7-2 with TRBJ2-1; 8 nucleotides align to TRBD1. Trimming removed 0 bases from V and 13 bases from J; junction bases left unmatched: 8. The germline V gene has CDR1 SGHTA and CDR2 FQGNSA. The CDR3 covers 14 residues. The CDR3 sequence is CASSLASSGTGQFF. The CDR3 DNA reads TGTGCCAGCAGCTTAGCGAGTTCGGGGACAGGTCAGTTCTTC. Full variable domain (outside the CDR3, taken from reference TRBV7-2 and TRBJ2-1): GAGVSQSPSNKVTEKGKDVELRCDPISGHTALYWYRQSLGQGLEFLIYFQGNSAPDKSGLPSDRFSAERTGGSVSTLTIQRTQQEDSAVYLCASSLASSGTGQFFGPGTRLTVL.

V usage is TRBV28 and J usage is TRBJ1-2; 7 bases are a match to TRBD1. Per the germline V gene, CDR1 is MDHEN and CDR2 is SYDVKM. With V trimmed by 6 bases and J by 6 bases, 10 bases remained unmatched. The CDR3 is 14 amino acids. The CDR3 region has the DNA TGTGCCAGCAGGTTCCCCGACAGGGTCGATGGCTACACCTTC. Its protein is CASRFPDRVDGYTF.

The chain employs TRBV10-3 and TRBJ1-4; D call uncertain. The germline V gene encodes CDR1 ENHRY and CDR2 SYGVKD. V shed 0 bases and J shed 7 bases, with 3 bases lying between them. This CDR3 has 12 amino acids. The CDR3 loop reads CAISESSEKLFF. The CDR3 region has the DNA TGTGCCATCAGTGAGTCGAGTGAAAAACTGTTTTTT.

This clonotype was observed a few times. The rearrangement joins TRBV5-1 to TRBJ2-4, with D tentatively TRBD1 or TRBD2 (5 bases each). Trimming took 4 bases from V and 7 from J, leaving 18 bases between them. The CDR3 totals 15 residues. Germline V gene sequence: CDR1 SGHRS, CDR2 YFSETQ. The CDR3 DNA reads as TGCGCCAGCAGCCCGGGACCTCCATTAGGGAACATTCAGTACTTC. Its translation: CASSPGPPLGNIQYF.

The genes are TRBV15 and TRBJ2-1, with 8 nucleotides matching TRBD2. The V segment lost 5 bases and the J segment 5 bases; nucleotides outside the gene matches: 11. Per germline, CDR1 LNHNV and CDR2 YYDKDF (reference sequence). The CDR3 loop spans 16 amino acids. The CDR3 bases are TGTGCCACCAGCCCCATGTTCACTAGCGGACACAATGAGCAGTTCTTC. It codes for CATSPMFTSGHNEQFF.

The rearrangement joins TRBV20-1 to TRBJ1-1; no reliable D call. CDR1 and CDR2 from the germline V gene are DFQATT and SNEGSKA (reference sequence). This CDR3 comprises 13 residues. V was pared by 3 bases and J by 0 bases, with 8 bases between. The CDR3 DNA follows: TGCAGTGCTAGCGACGGTATGAACACTGAAGCTTTCTTT. Its protein is CSASDGMNTEAFF.

Ten or more counts support this clonotype. The genes are TRBV28 and TRBJ2-5, with 9 bases that match TRBD1. Trimming removed 5 bases from V and 4 bases from J; junction bases left unmatched: 8. CDR1 MDHEN and CDR2 SYDVKM come from the germline V gene. This CDR3 contains 15 residues. The CDR3 DNA reads TGTGCCAGCAGTCCCCATGGACAGGGGTCAGAGACCCAGTACTTC. Protein product: CASSPHGQGSETQYF.

This clonotype was seen a few times. The chain recombines TRBV20-1 with TRBJ2-2; D uncertain. This CDR3 region has 12 residues. Germline assignment: CDR1 DFQATT and CDR2 SNEGSKA (reference sequence). The ends were cut back, 6 bases at V and 1 base at J, with 6 bases in the middle. Here the CDR3 reads CSALENTGELFF. The CDR3 nucleotides are TGCAGTGCCCTTGAGAACACCGGGGAGCTGTTTTTT.

This clonotype was found many times. As DNA, the CDR3 is TGTGCCTGGAGTTATGGGGAAGGAGATACGCAGTATTTT. This encodes CAWSYGEGDTQYF. The chain has TRBV30 and TRBJ2-3; D is uncertain. The germline CDR1 and CDR2 sequences are GTSNPN and SVGIG (reference sequence). Trimming left V 2 bases short and J 5 bases short, with 11 bases between. CDR3 size: 13 residues.

This clonotype came up many times. The V call is TRBV5-1, the J call TRBJ2-1; 10 positions match TRBD1. The CDR3 covers 14 residues. Germline V gene data show CDR1 as SGHRS and CDR2 as YFSETQ. With V trimmed by 6 bases and J by 3 bases, 3 bases remained unmatched. The CDR3 nucleotides read TGCGCCAGCACCCGGACAGGGGGCTACAATGAGCAGTTCTTC. Its translation: CASTRTGGYNEQFF.

CDR3 sequence (DNA): TGCAGTGCTCGCCCGACAGGACACTATGGCTACACCTTC. It encodes CSARPTGHYGYTF. The chain joins TRBV20-1 to TRBJ1-2, with D maybe TRBD1 (6 bases). From germline, CDR1 is DFQATT and CDR2 SNEGSKA (reference sequence). Trimming shortened V by 5 bases and J by 3 bases, and 13 bases separated the two germline ends. CDR3 size: 13 residues.

The chain combines TRBV2 with TRBJ1-1; D gene ambiguous. The V gene's germline CDR1 is SNHLY and CDR2 FYNNEI. Trimming cost V 7 bases and J 8 bases, with 20 bases left between them. CDR3 length equals 14 residues. The CDR3 region is CASTLAAGTREAFF. CDR3 nucleotides: TGTGCCAGCACCCTCGCGGCAGGAACCCGGGAAGCTTTCTTT.

This clonotype was picked up a small number of times. The CDR3 region is CASSLKARLAGVGYNEQFF. In DNA, the CDR3 is TGTGCCAGCAGCTTAAAGGCACGACTAGCGGGAGTAGGATACAATGAGCAGTTCTTC. This chain links TRBV7-9 with TRBJ2-1; 12 bases are a match to TRBD2. Trimming at V came to 2 bases and at J to 4 bases, leaving 12 bases not matched to a gene. The V gene's germline CDR1 is SEHNR and CDR2 FQNEAQ (reference sequence). This CDR3 is 19 amino acids long.